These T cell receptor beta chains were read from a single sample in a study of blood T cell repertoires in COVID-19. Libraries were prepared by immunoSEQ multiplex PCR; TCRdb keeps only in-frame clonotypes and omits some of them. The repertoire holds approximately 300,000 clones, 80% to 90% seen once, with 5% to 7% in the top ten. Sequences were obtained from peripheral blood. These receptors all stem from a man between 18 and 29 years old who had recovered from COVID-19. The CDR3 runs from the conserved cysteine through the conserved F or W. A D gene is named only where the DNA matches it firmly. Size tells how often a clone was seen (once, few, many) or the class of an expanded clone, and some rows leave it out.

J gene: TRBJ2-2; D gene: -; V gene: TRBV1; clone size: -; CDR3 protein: CTSSQENPGDFQNTGELFF; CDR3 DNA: TGCACCAGCAGCCAAGAGAACCCGGGGGATTTCCAGAACACCGGGGAGCTGTTTTTT
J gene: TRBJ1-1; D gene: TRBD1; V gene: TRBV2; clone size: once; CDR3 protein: CASSLSGARGLGTEAFF; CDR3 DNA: TGTGCCAGCAGTCTGAGTGGTGCCAGGGGGCTGGGCACTGAAGCTTTCTTT
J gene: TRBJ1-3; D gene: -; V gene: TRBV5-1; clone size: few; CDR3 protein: CASSQTGPASGNTIYF; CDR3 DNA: TGCGCCAGCAGCCAGACAGGTCCGGCCTCTGGAAACACCATATATTTT
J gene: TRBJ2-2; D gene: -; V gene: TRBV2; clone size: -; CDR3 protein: CASSPGQANTGELFF; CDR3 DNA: TGTGCCAGCAGTCCGGGACAAGCGAACACCGGGGAGCTGTTTTTT
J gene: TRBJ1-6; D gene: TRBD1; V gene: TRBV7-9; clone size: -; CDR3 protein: CASSGPGQGTSPLHF; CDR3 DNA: TGTGCCAGCAGCGGGCCGGGACAGGGCACTTCACCCCTCCACTTT
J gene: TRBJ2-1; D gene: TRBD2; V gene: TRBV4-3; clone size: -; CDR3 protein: CASSQENGGGAYNEQFF; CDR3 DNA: TGCGCCAGCAGCCAAGAAAACGGCGGGGGGGCCTACAATGAGCAGTTCTTC
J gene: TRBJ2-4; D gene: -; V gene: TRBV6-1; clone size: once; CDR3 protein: CASRERILAKNIQYF; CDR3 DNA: TGTGCCAGCCGTGAGCGGATACTAGCCAAAAACATTCAGTACTTC
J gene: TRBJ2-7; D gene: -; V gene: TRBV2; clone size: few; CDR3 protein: CASMGQAYYEQYF; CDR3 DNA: TGTGCCAGCATGGGGCAGGCCTACTACGAGCAGTACTTC
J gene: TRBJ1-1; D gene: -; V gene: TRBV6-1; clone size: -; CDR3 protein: CASSEWGEGTEAFF; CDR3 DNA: TGTGCCAGCAGTGAATGGGGGGAGGGCACTGAAGCTTTCTTT
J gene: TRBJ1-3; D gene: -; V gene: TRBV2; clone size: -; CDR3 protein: CASSELQGSDTIYF; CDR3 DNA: TGTGCCAGCAGTGAACTGCAGGGGTCGGACACCATATATTTT
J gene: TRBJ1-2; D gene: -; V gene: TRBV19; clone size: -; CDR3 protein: CASKVQGYYGYTF; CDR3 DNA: TGTGCCAGTAAGGTACAGGGTTACTATGGCTACACCTTC
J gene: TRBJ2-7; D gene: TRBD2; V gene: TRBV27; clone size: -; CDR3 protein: CASSFIAGEQYF; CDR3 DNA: TGTGCCAGCAGTTTTATAGCGGGGGAGCAGTACTTC
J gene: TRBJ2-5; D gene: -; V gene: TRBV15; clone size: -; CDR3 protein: CATSPIGQYKETQYF; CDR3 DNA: TGTGCCACCAGCCCGATCGGACAGTATAAAGAGACCCAGTACTTC
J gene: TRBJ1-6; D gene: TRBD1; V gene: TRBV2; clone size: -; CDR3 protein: CASSGTGQKNSPLHF; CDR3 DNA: TGTGCCAGCAGTGGGACGGGACAGAAGAATTCACCCCTCCACTTT
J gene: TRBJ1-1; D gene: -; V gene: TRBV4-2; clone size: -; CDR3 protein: CASSQDQGVGYTEAFF; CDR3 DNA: TGTGCCAGCAGTCAAGATCAGGGTGTGGGGTACACTGAAGCTTTCTTT
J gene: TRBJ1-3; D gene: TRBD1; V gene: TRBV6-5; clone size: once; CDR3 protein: CASRQNRGTIYF; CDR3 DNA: TGTGCCAGCAGGCAAAACAGGGGCACCATATATTTT
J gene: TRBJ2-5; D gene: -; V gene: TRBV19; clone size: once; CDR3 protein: CASSSTGTETQYF; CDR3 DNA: TGTGCCAGTAGTTCCACAGGGACGGAGACCCAGTACTTC
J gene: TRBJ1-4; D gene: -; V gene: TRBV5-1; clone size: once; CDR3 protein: CASSLGAGGYEKLFF; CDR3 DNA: TGCGCCAGCAGCTTGGGGGCAGGAGGGTATGAAAAACTGTTTTTT
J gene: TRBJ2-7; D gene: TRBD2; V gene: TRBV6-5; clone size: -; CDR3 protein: CASSWTSGRNEQYF; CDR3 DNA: TGTGCCAGCAGCTGGACTAGCGGGAGGAACGAGCAGTACTTC
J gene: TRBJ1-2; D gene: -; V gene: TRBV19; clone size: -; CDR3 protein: CASTRGRSYGYTF; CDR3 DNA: TGTGCCAGTACCAGAGGGCGGAGCTATGGCTACACCTTC
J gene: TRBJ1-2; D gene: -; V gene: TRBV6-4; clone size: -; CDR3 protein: CASSGSETDGYTF; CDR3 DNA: TGTGCCAGCAGTGGTTCGGAGACCGATGGCTACACCTTC
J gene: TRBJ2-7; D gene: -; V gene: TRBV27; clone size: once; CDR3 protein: CASSFSRAYEQYF; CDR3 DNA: TGTGCCAGCAGTTTCTCCAGGGCCTACGAGCAGTACTTC
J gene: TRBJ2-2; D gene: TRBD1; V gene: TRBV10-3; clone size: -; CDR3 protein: CAISSGTGGTGELFF; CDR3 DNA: TGTGCCATCTCCTCAGGGACAGGGGGGACCGGGGAGCTGTTTTTT
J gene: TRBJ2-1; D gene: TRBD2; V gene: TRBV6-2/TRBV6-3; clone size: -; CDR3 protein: CASSYPSGGYNEQFF; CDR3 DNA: TGTGCCAGCAGTTACCCTAGCGGGGGGTACAATGAGCAGTTCTTC
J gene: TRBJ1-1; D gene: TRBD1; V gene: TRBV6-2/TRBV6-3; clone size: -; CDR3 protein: CASTPTGMNTEAFF; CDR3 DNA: TGTGCCAGCACCCCGACAGGGATGAACACTGAAGCTTTCTTT
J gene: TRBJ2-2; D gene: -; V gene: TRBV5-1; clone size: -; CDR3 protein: CASSLDGERNTGELFF; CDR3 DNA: TGCGCCAGCAGCTTGGACGGGGAACGGAACACCGGGGAGCTGTTTTTT
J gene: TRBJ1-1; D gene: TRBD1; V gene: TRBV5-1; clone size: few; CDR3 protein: CASSTTGQGSTEAFF; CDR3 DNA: TGCGCCAGCAGCACCACGGGACAGGGCAGCACTGAAGCTTTCTTT
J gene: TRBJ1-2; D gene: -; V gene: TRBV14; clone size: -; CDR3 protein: CASSQVGDPNYGYTF; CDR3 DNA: TGTGCCAGCAGCCAAGTTGGAGACCCTAACTATGGCTACACCTTC
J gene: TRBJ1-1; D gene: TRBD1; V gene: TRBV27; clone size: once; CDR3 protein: CASSSRGSLTEAFF; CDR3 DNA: TGTGCCAGCTCCTCCAGGGGGTCCCTCACTGAAGCTTTCTTT
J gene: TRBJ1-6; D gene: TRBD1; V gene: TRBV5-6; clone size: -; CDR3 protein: CASRILRTGPSPLHF; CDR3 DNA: TGTGCCAGCAGGATCCTCAGGACAGGGCCCTCACCCCTCCACTTT
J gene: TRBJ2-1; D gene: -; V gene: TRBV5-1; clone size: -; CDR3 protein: CASSLAGVRSSYNEQFF; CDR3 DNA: TGCGCCAGCAGCTTGGCAGGGGTCCGAAGCTCCTACAATGAGCAGTTCTTC
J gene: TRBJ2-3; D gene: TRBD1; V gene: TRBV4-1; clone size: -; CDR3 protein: CASSLIGTAPSTDTQYF; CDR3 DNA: TGCGCCAGCAGCCTAATTGGGACAGCTCCTAGCACAGATACGCAGTATTTT
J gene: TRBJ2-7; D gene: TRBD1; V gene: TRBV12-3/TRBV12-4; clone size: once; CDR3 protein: CASSSHRGGEQYF; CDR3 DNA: TGTGCCAGCAGTTCGCACAGGGGTGGCGAGCAGTACTTC
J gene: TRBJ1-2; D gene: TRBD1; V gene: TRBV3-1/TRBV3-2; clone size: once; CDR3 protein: CASSLSGTALNYGYTF; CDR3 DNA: TGTGCCAGCAGCCTGTCGGGGACAGCTCTGAACTATGGCTACACCTTC
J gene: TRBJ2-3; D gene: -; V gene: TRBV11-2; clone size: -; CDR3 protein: CASSSPRGAVADTQYF; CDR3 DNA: TGTGCCAGCAGCTCCCCTCGGGGGGCTGTCGCAGATACGCAGTATTTT
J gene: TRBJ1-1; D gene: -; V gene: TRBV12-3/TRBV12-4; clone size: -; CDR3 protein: CASSSAAVEAFF; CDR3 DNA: TGTGCCAGCAGTTCCGCGGCAGTTGAAGCTTTCTTT
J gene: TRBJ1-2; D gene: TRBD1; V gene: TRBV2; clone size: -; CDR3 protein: CASSPGQVYGYTF; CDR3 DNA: TGTGCCAGCAGTCCAGGACAGGTCTATGGCTACACCTTC
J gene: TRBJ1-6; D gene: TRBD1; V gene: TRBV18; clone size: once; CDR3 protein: CASSRKLQGIDNSPLHF; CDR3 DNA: TGTGCCAGCTCCCGTAAACTACAGGGGATAGATAATTCACCCCTCCACTTT
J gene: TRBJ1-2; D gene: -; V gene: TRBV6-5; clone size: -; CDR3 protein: CASSDGDYGYTF; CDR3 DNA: TGTGCCAGCAGCGACGGGGACTATGGCTACACCTTC
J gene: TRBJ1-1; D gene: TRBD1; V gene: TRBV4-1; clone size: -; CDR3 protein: CASSQDDRGGTEAFF; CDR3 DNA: TGCGCCAGCAGCCAAGATGACAGGGGGGGCACTGAAGCTTTCTTT
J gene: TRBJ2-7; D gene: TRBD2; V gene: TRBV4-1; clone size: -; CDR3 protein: CASSYGLAESYEQYF; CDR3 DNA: TGCGCCAGCAGCTACGGACTAGCTGAGTCCTACGAGCAGTACTTC
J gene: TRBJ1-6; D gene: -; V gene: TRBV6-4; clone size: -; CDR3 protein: CASSDSGTNSPLHF; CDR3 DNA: TGTGCCAGCAGTGATTCAGGAACTAATTCACCCCTCCACTTT
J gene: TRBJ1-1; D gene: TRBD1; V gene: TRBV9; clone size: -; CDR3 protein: CASSVTGKVGTEAFF; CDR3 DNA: TGTGCCAGCAGCGTGACAGGGAAGGTTGGCACTGAAGCTTTCTTT
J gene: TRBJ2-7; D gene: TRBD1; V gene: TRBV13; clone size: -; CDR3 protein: CASSFRQGNKNEQYF; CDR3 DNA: TGTGCCAGCAGTTTTCGACAGGGGAACAAGAACGAGCAGTACTTC
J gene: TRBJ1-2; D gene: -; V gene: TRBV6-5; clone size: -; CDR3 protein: CASSYSIQGGSGYTF; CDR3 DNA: TGTGCCAGCAGTTACTCGATTCAGGGAGGTTCGGGCTACACCTTC
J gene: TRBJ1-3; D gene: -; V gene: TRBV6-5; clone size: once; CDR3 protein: CASSYEGVSGNTIYF; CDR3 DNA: TGTGCCAGCAGTTACGAGGGGGTCTCTGGAAACACCATATATTTT
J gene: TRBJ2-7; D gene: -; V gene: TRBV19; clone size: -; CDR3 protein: CASSLQGGDPYEQYF; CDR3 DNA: TGTGCCAGTAGCCTACAGGGTGGGGATCCCTACGAGCAGTACTTC
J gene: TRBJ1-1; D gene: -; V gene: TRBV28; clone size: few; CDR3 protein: CASSPGLKTEAFF; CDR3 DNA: TGTGCCAGCAGCCCAGGTTTGAAGACTGAAGCTTTCTTT
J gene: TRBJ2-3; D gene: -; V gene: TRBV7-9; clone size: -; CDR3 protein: CASSLEGQTRTDTQYF; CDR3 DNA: TGTGCCAGCAGCTTAGAGGGACAAACCCGCACAGATACGCAGTATTTT
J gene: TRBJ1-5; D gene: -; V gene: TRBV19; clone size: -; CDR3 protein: CASSIPTGLFNQPQHF; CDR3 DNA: TGTGCCAGTAGTATACCTACAGGGCTCTTTAATCAGCCCCAGCATTTT
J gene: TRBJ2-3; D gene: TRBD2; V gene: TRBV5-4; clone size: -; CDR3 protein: CASSAGTSGADTQYF; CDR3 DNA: TGTGCCAGCAGCGCCGGGACTAGCGGGGCAGATACGCAGTATTTT
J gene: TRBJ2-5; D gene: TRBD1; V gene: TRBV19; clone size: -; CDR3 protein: CASSRTGGETQYF; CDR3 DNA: TGTGCCAGTAGTCGCACAGGGGGAGAGACCCAGTACTTC
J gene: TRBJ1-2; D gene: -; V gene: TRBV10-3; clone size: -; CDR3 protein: CAISGGQEMYGYTF; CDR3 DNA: TGTGCCATCAGTGGGGGGCAGGAAATGTATGGCTACACCTTC
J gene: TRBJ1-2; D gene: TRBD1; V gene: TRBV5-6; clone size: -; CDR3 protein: CASSPWTGSYGYTF; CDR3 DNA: TGTGCCAGCAGCCCATGGACAGGTTCTTATGGCTACACCTTC
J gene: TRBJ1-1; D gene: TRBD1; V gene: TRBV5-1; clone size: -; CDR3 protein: CASSPQGVVAFF; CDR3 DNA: TGCGCCAGCAGCCCCCAGGGGGTCGTCGCTTTCTTT
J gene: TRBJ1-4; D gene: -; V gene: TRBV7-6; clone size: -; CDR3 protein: CASSLGGGTNEKLFF; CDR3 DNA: TGTGCCAGCAGCTTAGGCGGGGGCACTAATGAAAAACTGTTTTTT
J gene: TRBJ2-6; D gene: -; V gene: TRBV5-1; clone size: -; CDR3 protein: CASSLALTASSGANVLTF; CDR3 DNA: TGCGCCAGCAGCTTGGCCTTGACAGCCTCATCTGGGGCCAACGTCCTGACTTTC
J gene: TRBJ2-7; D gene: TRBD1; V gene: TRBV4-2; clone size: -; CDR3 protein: CASSPPGQGAWEQYF; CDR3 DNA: TGTGCCAGCAGCCCCCCCGGACAGGGGGCATGGGAGCAGTACTTC
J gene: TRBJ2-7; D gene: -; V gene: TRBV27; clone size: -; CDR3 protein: CASSLFTAYEQYF; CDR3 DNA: TGTGCCAGCAGTTTATTTACTGCCTACGAGCAGTACTTC